The 7 T cell receptor beta chains in this list originate from one sample, sequenced in a study of vaccination and CD4 T cells after COVID-19. Oncomine TCR Beta short-read sequencing was applied to DNA from cultured CD4+ T cells. MiXCR was run by TCRdb on the PCR reads, yielding one entry per CDR3 protein. The sample has 20,000 to 30,000 distinct CDR3 sequences, less than 50% seen once; the top ten hold about a tenth. No antigen has been identified for these receptors. Indicated treatment: approximately nine-day PBMC culture with coronavirus spike peptide pools or control peptides (ViraFEST assay). Source material: CD4+ T cells from blood, cultured in vitro. These receptors all stem from a human donor who had recovered from COVID-19.

In its sample, this clonotype was seen a few times. The rearrangement joins TRBV2 to TRBJ2-2; D gene ambiguous. Trimming took 6 bases from V and 5 from J, leaving 7 bases between them. In germline, CDR1 is SNHLY, CDR2 FYNNEI. The CDR3 spans 12 residues. CDR3 DNA sequence: TGTGCCAGCAGCGTGGGTACCGGGGAGCTGTTTTTT. Encoded protein: CASSVGTGELFF.

This clonotype was counted between two and nine times. V gene TRBV28 combines with J gene TRBJ2-1, with 9 nucleotides matching TRBD1. This CDR3 spans 14 amino acids. Trimming cost V 5 bases and J 4 bases; bases outside gene matches: 3. Germline lookup yields CDR1 MDHEN and CDR2 SYDVKM. DNA for the CDR3: TGTGCCAGCAGTCTGACAGGGGGTTACAATGAGCAGTTCTTC. Amino acid sequence: CASSLTGGYNEQFF.

In this sample, this clonotype turned up a few times. The chain uses TRBV2 and TRBJ1-1, with TRBD1 matching over 7 bases. After removal of 7 bases from V and 2 bases from J, the junction contained 10 bases not matched to a gene. The germline V gene has CDR1 SNHLY and CDR2 FYNNEI. The CDR3 has 15 amino acids. In nucleotides, the CDR3 is TGTGCCAGCATCCTGGAGACAGGGATAAACACTGAAGCTTTCTTT. It encodes CASILETGINTEAFF.

This chain connects TRBV7-8 to TRBJ1-2, with TRBD1 as a possible D gene (6 bases). Germline values: CDR1 SGHVS, CDR2 FQNEAQ. This CDR3 is built from 15 residues. V lost 0 bases and J 5 bases, leaving 13 bases between the germline ends. The chain's CDR3 is CASSLAFGGEYGYTF. As DNA, the CDR3 is TGTGCCAGCAGCTTAGCGTTCGGGGGCGAGTATGGCTACACCTTC.

The chain combines TRBV10-3 with TRBJ1-1; D may be TRBD1 (5 bases). The germline V gene has CDR1 ENHRY and CDR2 SYGVKD. The CDR3 contains 15 residues. The ends were cut back, 8 bases at V and 0 bases at J, with 16 bases in the middle. The CDR3 reads CAIGAGGRLNTEAFF. The DNA of the CDR3 is TGTGCCATCGGGGCGGGAGGCAGATTGAACACTGAAGCTTTCTTT.

The chain links TRBV12-3 or TRBV12-4 to TRBJ1-2; 7 bases fit TRBD1. There are 13 residues in the CDR3. The V segment lost 6 bases and the J segment 8 bases; nucleotides outside the gene matches: 9. CDR3 region: CASSLTGYYGYTF. The CDR3 DNA reads TGTGCCAGCAGCCTGACAGGGTATTACGGCTACACCTTC.

The V gene is TRBV5-1, the J gene TRBJ2-7; TRBD2 agrees at 12 bases. The germline CDR1 and CDR2 sequences are SGHRS and YFSETQ. Germline trimming cut 7 bases from V and 3 bases from J; bases unmatched to any gene: 11. This CDR3 region has 16 residues. The CDR3 bases are TGCGCCAGCGCGAGACTAGCGGGAGAAGGAGACTACGAGCAGTACTTC. This translates into CASARLAGEGDYEQYF.